This TCR beta chain derives from a study of cytomegalovirus exposure and HLA in healthy donors (TCRdb year 2017). Background for the entire study: An earlier analysis of approximately 640 of the donors reported about 250 Gb of sequence data and more than 90 million unique TCR beta sequences from some 180 million T cells. The study was designed to test whether signatures of past pathogen exposure could be identified by cataloging public T cell receptors. The later analysis used no new phenotypic data to find candidate immune exposures, relying instead on TCR beta sequences and their occurrence across donors. A later genetic analysis used genome-wide SNP genotypes for about 65% of the roughly 670 donors, treating that subset as a discovery cohort. The number of typed donors differed by locus: about 620-630 for A, B, C, DRB1 and DQB1; 522 for DQA1; 606 for DPA1; and about 450 for DPB1. Donor age, sex, ethnicity and CMV serostatus were compiled together with the repertoire data. Both class I and class II loci were covered by HLA typing, at four-digit resolution. An early release covering about 600 HLA-typed donors comprised about 300 gigabases of sequencing data and roughly 85 million unique TCR sequences. All discovery cohort repertoires had been generated using a single sequencing platform. In a later analysis, previously published TCR beta repertoires from 550 to 750 donors were re-analyzed and high-resolution HLA genotyping was added so that TCR occurrence patterns could be studied. A separate validation cohort of about 110 different subjects was used in addition to the approximately 610-subject first cohort. Among the approximately 430 genotyped donors, under 90% belonged to the genetic ancestry cluster associated with self-reported Caucasian donors. To predict cytomegalovirus infection status, the study brought together high-throughput TCR immunosequencing, statistical association of individual TCRs with disease status, and machine learning. Among around 400 genotyped donors of the cohort, an average of around 240,000 unique TCR beta nucleotide sequences were sequenced per donor, roughly 18% of them non-productive. Roughly 5 DR-DQ haplotypes were treated as single units for association and clustering because of strong linkage in the cohort. In an earlier analysis of a few hundred of the donors, high-throughput TCR beta sequencing was used to judge whether each TCR beta V gene segment behaved as functional or pseudogenic. The T cell repertoires of 666 subjects were profiled by immunosequencing and related to cytomegalovirus serostatus. Results and caveats for the whole study, not just this receptor: In a later analysis, the rate of TCR association differed among HLA loci, with DRB1 alleles having the most associated TCRs and HLA-C alleles having the fewest. A later analysis associated approximately 17,000 TCR beta sequences with specific HLA alleles at a false discovery rate of 0.05. Because counts were too low, 15 to 20 rarely observed V segments, including chromosome 9 orphons, were excluded from the earlier analysis of about 500 of the donors. A later genetic analysis reported fewer N-insertions in productive TCRs among donors in an Asian-associated ancestry cluster than the roughly 720-donor mean. A further reported finding was that TCR beta sequences accurately predicted the HLA-A and HLA-B alleles for most subjects in the first cohort. V-gene and J-gene trimming of TCR beta chains was associated with a missense DCLRE1C variant in a later genetic analysis, and the association was replicated in an independent cohort. The classifier was reported to diagnose cytomegalovirus status with high specificity and sensitivity in both the original cohort and the validation cohort. The 87-base-pair reads could not distinguish some IMGT-functional V segments, including TRBV6-2 and TRBV6-3, so those segments were excluded. A few of the identified cytomegalovirus-associated TCR beta chains were confirmed in vitro to be specific for cytomegalovirus antigens. A group of highly shared sequence variants was considered likely to be a technical artifact of the sequencing pipeline. In this cohort, only TCR beta chains were sequenced, and detectable features were limited by the absence of alpha or paired-chain data. Roughly uniform sequencing depth across donors was assumed in presence/absence analyses, although this assumption may not hold. Across donors, most TCR sequences were observed very rarely, whereas some public TCRs were present in many individuals. In an earlier analysis of a few hundred of the donors, most TCR beta V segments were observed in productive rearrangements about 87% or about 30% of the time, broadly matching IMGT annotations. A later analysis reported that several top co-occurrence clusters appeared linked to parvovirus B19, influenza, CMV and Epstein-Barr virus. Immune exposure information for the cohort was limited to CMV serostatus. Strong co-occurrence of HLA alleles, especially DR and DQ, made assigning TCR associations to individual alleles difficult. The authors suggested that the approach could potentially be generalized to other disease states and immunological phenotypes. A total of 150 to 200 TCR beta chains were listed by the study as associated with cytomegalovirus. Correlated functional status among segregating V segments might be attributable to linkage disequilibrium, but an unknown experimental factor could not be ruled out. In a later analysis, most CMV-associated TCR beta chains were found to appear HLA-restricted, with HLA associations seemingly driven largely by CMV exposure. Compared with equally common non-associated chains, HLA-associated TCR beta chains in a later analysis were more clonally expanded and had lower generation probabilities. HLA typing was unavailable for some donors at each locus, so association tests used only the typed subset.

In total, roughly 670 healthy bone marrow donors made up the cohort. Cohort members were all nominally healthy when sampled, although unrecorded immune exposures were likely present. The donor was CMV seropositive and was included in the group of 290 or so seropositive cohort members. Each donor provided a peripheral blood sample, and peripheral blood mononuclear cells were used for TCR beta sequencing. Genomic DNA extraction from the blood cell samples was performed with the Qiagen DNeasy Blood Extraction Kit. Including cysteine and phenylalanine, the CDR3 has 15 amino acids. Only CDR3 DNA remains: 45 bases, in frame from the first base. Ends trimmed: V by 4 bases, J by 2 bases; bases unmatched to a gene: 8. The library was generated by the immunoSEQ multiplex PCR assay. The multiplex PCR relied on a mix of 60 forward primers for TCR Vbeta segments and 13 reverse primers for TCR Jbeta segments. The CDR3 region of rearranged TCR beta genes was amplified from genomic DNA by a multiplex PCR assay. The amplified TCR beta libraries were sequenced on the Illumina HiSeq System as 87-base-pair reads. The paper's processing steps were these. Across the 700 or so repertoires, a later analysis counted 80 million or so unique TCR beta chains, roughly 11 million of which were shared by at least two donors. To remove PCR and sequencing errors, raw reads were error-corrected and collapsed into unique sequences using a nearest-neighbor algorithm that merged closely related sequences. CDR3 sequences were aligned to IMGT reference sequences to assign V, D and J gene segments. Each retained sequence needed at least a six-nucleotide match to both a V gene segment and a J gene segment. Rearrangements were called productive when the CDR3 lacked stop codons and stayed in frame with V and J; all others were non-productive. Following IMGT convention, CDR3 was defined as the stretch from the second conserved V-encoded cysteine up to the conserved J-encoded phenylalanine. The earlier analysis of about 530 of the donors excluded any sequence lacking an unambiguous match to a single V gene segment. In an earlier analysis of about 590 of the donors, a V segment was called functional when productive rearrangements were above 56.7%, and segregating when the standard deviation between donors exceeded 5%. A statistical classification framework was built to diagnose cytomegalovirus status from the catalog of TCR beta chain sequences. V and J gene assignment, in a later analysis, came from comparing TCR nucleotide sequences with IMGT/GENE-DB human TR gene sequences. The TCRdist pipeline was used in a later analysis to assign CDR3 sequences and most-parsimonious VDJ recombination scenarios. In a later analysis, each TCR beta chain was defined by its CDR3 amino acid sequence together with its V-gene family, and reads lacking a unique V-gene family were excluded. A later analysis removed roughly 590 highly shared, low-generation-probability nucleotide sequences to deal with suspected cross-contamination and a sequencing artifact. In a later analysis, a clonal expansion index for each public chain was calculated from normalized within-repertoire ranks of inferred template counts. A later analysis computed generation probabilities with a VDJ recombination model fitted to out-of-frame rearrangements, and checked the results against IGoR. A later analysis scored TCR-TCR, TCR-HLA and TCR-CMV co-occurrence with hypergeometric tests, applying a repertoire-size bias correction to TCR pairs. False discovery rates were estimated in a later analysis by permuting HLA or CMV assignments 20 times. In a later analysis, co-occurring TCRs were grouped using DBSCAN, with TCRdist sequence similarity added in when clustering inside HLA-allele-positive subsets. Repertoires with fewer than 30,000 or more than 120,000 public chains were left out of co-occurrence clustering, as were roughly five repertoires with anomalous nucleotide sharing. TCRdb obtained this table from immuneACCESS and retained in-frame rearrangements with V and J assigned. These tables miss some clones; where compared with another copy, unresolved V genes account for less than half of the shortfall, and the remainder is unexplained. The DNA was the basis for D and trimming; V, J and clone size are from that table. This sample holds approximately 120,000 clones; around 74% were observed only once. Of the sample, roughly 4% falls within the top ten clones.

As for this clone: Its antigen is currently not known. No base qualities exist here, and no much larger clone lies one base off it.

The sequenced sample consisted of PBMCs. This receptor chain uses TRBV5-3 and TRBJ2-7; 8 middle bases align to TRBD1. TRBV5-3 is labeled an ORF, and its function is uncertain. The sequence derives from a woman between 45 and 65 years old in good health and CMV-seropositive. The CDR3 in this case is CARSTDRAKAYEQYF. The nucleotide sequence reads as follows: TGTGCCAGAAGCACGGACAGGGCGAAGGCCTACGAGCAGTACTTC.